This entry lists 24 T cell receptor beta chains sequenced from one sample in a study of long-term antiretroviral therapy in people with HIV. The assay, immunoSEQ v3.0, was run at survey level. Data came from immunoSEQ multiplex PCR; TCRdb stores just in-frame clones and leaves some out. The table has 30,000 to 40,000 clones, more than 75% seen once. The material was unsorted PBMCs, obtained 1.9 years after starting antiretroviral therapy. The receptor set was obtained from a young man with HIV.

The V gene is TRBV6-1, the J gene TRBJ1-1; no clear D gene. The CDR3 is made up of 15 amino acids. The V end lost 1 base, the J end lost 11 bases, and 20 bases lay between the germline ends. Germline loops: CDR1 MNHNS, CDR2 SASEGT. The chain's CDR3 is CASSEVGRTPLEAFF. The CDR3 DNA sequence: TGTGCCAGCAGTGAAGTCGGCAGGACCCCGTTAGAGGCTTTCTTT.

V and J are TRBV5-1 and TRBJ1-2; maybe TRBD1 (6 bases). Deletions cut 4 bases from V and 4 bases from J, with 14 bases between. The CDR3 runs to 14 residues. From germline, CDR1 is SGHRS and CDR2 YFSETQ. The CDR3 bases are TGCGCCAGCAGCCCGGGGCAGGGGACCTATGGCTACACCTTC. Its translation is CASSPGQGTYGYTF.

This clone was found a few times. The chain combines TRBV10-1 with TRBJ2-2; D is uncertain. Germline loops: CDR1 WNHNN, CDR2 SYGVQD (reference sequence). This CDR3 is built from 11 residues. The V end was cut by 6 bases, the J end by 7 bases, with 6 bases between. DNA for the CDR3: TGCGCCAGCAGCGGTGGCGGGGAGCTGTTTTTT. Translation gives CASSGGGELFF.

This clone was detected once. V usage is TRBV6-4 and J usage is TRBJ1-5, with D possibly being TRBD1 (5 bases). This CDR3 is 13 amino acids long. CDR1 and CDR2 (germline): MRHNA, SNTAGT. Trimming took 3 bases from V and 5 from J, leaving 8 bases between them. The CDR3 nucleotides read TGTGCCAGCAGTGAAGGAGGGGATCAGCCCCAGCATTTT. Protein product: CASSEGGDQPQHF.

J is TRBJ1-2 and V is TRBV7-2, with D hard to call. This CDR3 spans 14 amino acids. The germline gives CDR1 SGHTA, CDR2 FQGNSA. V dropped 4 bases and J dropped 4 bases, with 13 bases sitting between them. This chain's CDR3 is CASSWRRAPYGYTF. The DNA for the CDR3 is TGTGCCAGCAGCTGGAGACGAGCCCCCTATGGCTACACCTTC. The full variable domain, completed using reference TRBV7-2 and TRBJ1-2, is GAGVSQSPSNKVTEKGKDVELRCDPISGHTALYWYRQSLGQGLEFLIYFQGNSAPDKSGLPSDRFSAERTGGSVSTLTIQRTQQEDSAVYLCASSWRRAPYGYTFGSGTRLTVV.

CDR3 nucleotide sequence: TGCAGCGTTTACCCTGATGGATGGGGCGGACCCCGCCAAGAGACCCAGTACTTC. It is translated as CSVYPDGWGGPRQETQYF. This chain connects TRBV29-1 to TRBJ2-5, with D tentatively TRBD1 (5 bases). The V and J ends lost 5 bases and 1 base respectively, with 26 bases between them. This CDR3 is built from 18 residues. The germline V gene has CDR1 SQVTM and CDR2 ANQGSEA.

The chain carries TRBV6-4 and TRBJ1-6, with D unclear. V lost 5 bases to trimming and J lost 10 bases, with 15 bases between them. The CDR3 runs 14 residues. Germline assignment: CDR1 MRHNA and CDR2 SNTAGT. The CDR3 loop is CASSPVEGGSPLHF. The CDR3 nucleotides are TGTGCCAGCAGTCCCGTCGAGGGTGGGTCACCCCTCCACTTT.

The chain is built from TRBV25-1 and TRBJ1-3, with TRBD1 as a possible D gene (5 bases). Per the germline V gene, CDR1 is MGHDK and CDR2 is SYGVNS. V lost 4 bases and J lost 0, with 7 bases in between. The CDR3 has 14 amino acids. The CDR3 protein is CASSGGLSGNTIYF. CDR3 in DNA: TGTGCCAGCAGTGGGGGACTCTCTGGAAACACCATATATTTT.

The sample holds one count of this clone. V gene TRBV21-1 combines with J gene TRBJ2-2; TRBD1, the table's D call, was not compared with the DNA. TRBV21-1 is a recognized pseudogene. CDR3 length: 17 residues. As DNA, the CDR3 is TGTGCCAGCAGCACCCTCGAACCACAACCAAACACCGGGGAGCTGTTTTTT. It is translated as CASSTLEPQPNTGELFF.

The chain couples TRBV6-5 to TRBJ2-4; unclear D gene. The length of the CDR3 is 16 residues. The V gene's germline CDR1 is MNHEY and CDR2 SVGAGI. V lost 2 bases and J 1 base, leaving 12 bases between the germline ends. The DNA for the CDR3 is TGTGCCAGCAGTTACGTGGGGTCTGGGGCCAAAAACATTCAGTACTTC. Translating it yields CASSYVGSGAKNIQYF.

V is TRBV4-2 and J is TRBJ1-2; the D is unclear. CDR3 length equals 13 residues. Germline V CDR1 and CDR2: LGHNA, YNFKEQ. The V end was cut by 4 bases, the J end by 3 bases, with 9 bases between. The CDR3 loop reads CASSPRTDYGYTF. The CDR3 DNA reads TGTGCCAGCAGCCCCCGGACTGACTATGGCTACACCTTC.

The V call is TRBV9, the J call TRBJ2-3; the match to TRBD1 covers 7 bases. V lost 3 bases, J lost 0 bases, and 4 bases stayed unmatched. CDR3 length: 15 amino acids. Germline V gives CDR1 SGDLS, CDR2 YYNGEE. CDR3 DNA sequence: TGTGCCAGCAGCGCTGAGGGGGCGAGCACAGATACGCAGTATTTT. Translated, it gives CASSAEGASTDTQYF. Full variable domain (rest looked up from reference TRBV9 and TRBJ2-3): DSGVTQTPKHLITATGQRVTLRCSPRSGDLSVYWYQQSLDQGLQFLIQYYNGEERAKGNILERFSAQQFPDLHSELNLSSLELGDSALYFCASSAEGASTDTQYFGPGTRLTVL.

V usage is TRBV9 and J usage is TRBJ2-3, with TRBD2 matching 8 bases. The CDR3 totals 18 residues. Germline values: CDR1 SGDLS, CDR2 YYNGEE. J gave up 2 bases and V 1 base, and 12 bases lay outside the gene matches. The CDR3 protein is CASSVNVFGGGLTDTQYF. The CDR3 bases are TGTGCCAGCAGCGTAAATGTGTTTGGCGGGGGGCTCACAGATACGCAGTATTTT.

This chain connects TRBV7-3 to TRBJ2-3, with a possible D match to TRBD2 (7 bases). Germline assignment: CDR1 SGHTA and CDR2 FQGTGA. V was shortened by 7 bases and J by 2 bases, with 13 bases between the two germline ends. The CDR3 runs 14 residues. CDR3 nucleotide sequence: TGTGCCAGCACTAGGGGGGGTCCCACAGATACGCAGTATTTT. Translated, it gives CASTRGGPTDTQYF.

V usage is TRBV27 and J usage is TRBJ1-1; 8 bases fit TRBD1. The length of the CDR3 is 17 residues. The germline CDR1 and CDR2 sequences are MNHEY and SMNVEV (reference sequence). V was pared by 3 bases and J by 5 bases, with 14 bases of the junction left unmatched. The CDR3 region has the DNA TGTGCCAGCAGTTTTGTTGGCGACATGACAGGGGTGACTGAAGCTTTCTTT. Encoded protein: CASSFVGDMTGVTEAFF.

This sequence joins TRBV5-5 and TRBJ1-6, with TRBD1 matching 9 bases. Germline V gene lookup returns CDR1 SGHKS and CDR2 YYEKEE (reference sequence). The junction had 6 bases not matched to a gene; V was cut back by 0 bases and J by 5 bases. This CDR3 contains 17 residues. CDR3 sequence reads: CASSLEGDRANNSPLHF. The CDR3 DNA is TGTGCCAGCAGCTTGGAGGGGGACAGGGCGAATAATTCACCCCTCCACTTT.

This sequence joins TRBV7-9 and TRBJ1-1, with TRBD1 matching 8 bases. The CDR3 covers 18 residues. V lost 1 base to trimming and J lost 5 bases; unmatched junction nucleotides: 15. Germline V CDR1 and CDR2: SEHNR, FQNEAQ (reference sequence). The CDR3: CASSLGLGQGARGTEAFF. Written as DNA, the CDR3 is TGTGCCAGCAGCTTAGGGTTGGGTCAGGGGGCTCGGGGGACTGAAGCTTTCTTT.

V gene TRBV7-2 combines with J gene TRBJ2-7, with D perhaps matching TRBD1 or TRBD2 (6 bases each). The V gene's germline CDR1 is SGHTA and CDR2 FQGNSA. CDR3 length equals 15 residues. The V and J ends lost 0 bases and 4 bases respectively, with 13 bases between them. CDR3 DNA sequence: TGTGCCAGCAGCTTAGCTTGGGGGGCGCCGTACGAGCAGTACGTC. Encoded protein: CASSLAWGAPYEQYV.

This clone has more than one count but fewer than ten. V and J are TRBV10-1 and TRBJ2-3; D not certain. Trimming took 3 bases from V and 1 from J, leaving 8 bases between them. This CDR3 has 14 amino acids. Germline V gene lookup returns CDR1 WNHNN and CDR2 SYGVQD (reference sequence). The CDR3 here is CASSDGDRTDTQYF. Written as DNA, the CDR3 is TGCGCCAGCAGTGATGGGGATCGCACAGATACGCAGTATTTT.

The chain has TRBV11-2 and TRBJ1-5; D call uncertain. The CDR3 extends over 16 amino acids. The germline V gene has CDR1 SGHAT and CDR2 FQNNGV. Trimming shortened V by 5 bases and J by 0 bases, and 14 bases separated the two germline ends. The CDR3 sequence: CASSLRPKYSNQPQHF. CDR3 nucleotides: TGTGCCAGCAGCCTACGGCCAAAATATAGCAATCAGCCCCAGCATTTT.

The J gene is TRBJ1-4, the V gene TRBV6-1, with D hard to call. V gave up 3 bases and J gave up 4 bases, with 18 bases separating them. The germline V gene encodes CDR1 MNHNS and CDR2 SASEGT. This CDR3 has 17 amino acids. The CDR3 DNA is TGTGCCAGCAGTGACCTACTCTTCGGACCGAATAATGAAAAACTGTTTTTT. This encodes CASSDLLFGPNNEKLFF.

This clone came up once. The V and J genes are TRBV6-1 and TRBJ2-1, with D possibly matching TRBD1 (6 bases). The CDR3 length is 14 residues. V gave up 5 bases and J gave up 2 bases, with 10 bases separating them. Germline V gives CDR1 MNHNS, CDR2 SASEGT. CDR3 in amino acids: CASSRGFTYNEQFF. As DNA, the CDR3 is TGTGCCAGCAGTAGGGGGTTTACCTACAATGAGCAGTTCTTC.

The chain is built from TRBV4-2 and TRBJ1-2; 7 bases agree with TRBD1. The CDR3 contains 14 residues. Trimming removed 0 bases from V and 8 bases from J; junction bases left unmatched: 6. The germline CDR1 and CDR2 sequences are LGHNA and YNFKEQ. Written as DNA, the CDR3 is TGTGCCAGCAGCCAAGACCACAGGGGCCGGGGCTACACCTTC. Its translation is CASSQDHRGRGYTF.

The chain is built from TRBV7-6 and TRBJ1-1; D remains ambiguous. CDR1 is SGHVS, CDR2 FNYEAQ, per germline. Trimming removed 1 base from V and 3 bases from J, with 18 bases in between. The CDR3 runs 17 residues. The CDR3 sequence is CASSLGARTRRDTEAFF. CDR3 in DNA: TGTGCCAGCAGCTTAGGGGCTCGGACCAGGAGGGACACTGAAGCTTTCTTT.